The 15 T cell receptor beta chains reported below all come from one sample, sequenced in a study of shared clonotypes between healthy human individuals. The protocol was immunoSEQ multiplex PCR, while the TCRdb copy is restricted to in-frame clones and leaves out a portion. The sample holds about 560,000 clones; around 76% are singletons and the top ten take about 11%. The sequenced material came from PBMCs. These receptors were taken from a woman aged 40 to 50 in good health. Some clones in this sample may be carry-over from other donors' samples.

As regards this clone: The sample contains more than one DNA sequence encoding this CDR3. The chain uses TRBV2 and TRBJ2-3; 7 bases align to TRBD1. Losses at the gene ends were 2 bases for V and 1 base for J; bases not matched to a gene: 0. CDR1 is SNHLY and CDR2 is FYNNEI in the germline V gene. CDR3 size: 14 residues. The DNA of the CDR3 is TGTGCCAGCAGTGAACAGGGGGGCACAGATACGCAGTATTTT. This gives the protein CASSEQGGTDTQYF.

The chain joins TRBV11-1 to TRBJ1-3; tentative D call: TRBD1 (5 bases). Trimming took 6 bases from V and 0 from J, leaving 12 bases between them. Germline lookup yields CDR1 SGHAT and CDR2 FQDESV (reference sequence). The CDR3 loop spans 15 amino acids. CDR3 in DNA: TGTGCCAGCAGTCAGCAGGGCCTCTCTGGAAACACCATATATTTT. Its protein is CASSQQGLSGNTIYF.

The chain uses TRBV10-1 and TRBJ2-3; no clear D gene. The CDR3 covers 15 residues. V was pared by 3 bases and J by 0 bases, with 10 bases between. CDR1 WNHNN and CDR2 SYGVQD come from the germline V gene (reference sequence). Written as DNA, the CDR3 is TGCGCCAGCAGTGAAGGCAGAGCAAGCACAGATACGCAGTATTTT. Protein: CASSEGRASTDTQYF.

Ten or more counts support this clone. For the CDR3, the DNA is TGTGCCAGCAGCCAACAACAGGGGACCTACGAGCAGTACTTC. Translation: CASSQQQGTYEQYF. The V gene is TRBV4-2, the J gene TRBJ2-7, with 7 bases fitting TRBD1. Per germline, CDR1 LGHNA and CDR2 YNFKEQ. The trim removed 2 bases at V and 2 bases at J, leaving 3 bases unmatched. CDR3 length: 14 residues.

The chain carries TRBV6-4 and TRBJ2-2; D tentatively fits TRBD1 or TRBD2 (5 bases each). The CDR3 sequence is 16 residues long. The germline V gene has CDR1 MRHNA and CDR2 SNTAGT. V was clipped by 2 bases and J by 6 bases, with 16 bases between them. The CDR3 region has the DNA TGTGCCAGCAGTGACCGTGGGGGTGACTCGTCCGGGGAGCTGTTTTTT. Its translation: CASSDRGGDSSGELFF.

This clone was observed a single time. CDR3 sequence: CASSRWGASGRDWVQETQYF. CDR3 DNA: TGTGCCAGCAGCCGATGGGGGGCTAGCGGGAGGGATTGGGTCCAAGAGACCCAGTACTTC. The chain uses TRBV9 and TRBJ2-5, with 12 bases identical to TRBD2. This CDR3 is 20 amino acids long. Germline V CDR1 and CDR2: SGDLS, YYNGEE. The J segment lost 1 base and the V segment lost 4 bases, leaving 17 bases of the junction unmatched.

The chain links TRBV9 to TRBJ1-2; D is ambiguous. Germline lookup yields CDR1 SGDLS and CDR2 YYNGEE. The V end lost 0 bases, the J end lost 8 bases, and 17 bases lay between the germline ends. CDR3 length: 15 amino acids. The CDR3 protein is CASSVDRWIPGGYTF. CDR3 bases: TGTGCCAGCAGCGTAGATCGGTGGATCCCCGGCGGCTACACCTTC. The variable domain in full, with the rest retrieved from reference TRBV9 and TRBJ1-2, is DSGVTQTPKHLITATGQRVTLRCSPRSGDLSVYWYQQSLDQGLQFLIQYYNGEERAKGNILERFSAQQFPDLHSELNLSSLELGDSALYFCASSVDRWIPGGYTFGSGTRLTVV.

The chain uses TRBV15 and TRBJ1-4; D not resolved. The CDR3 is 15 amino acids. Between the trimmed V and J ends, which lost 4 bases and 7 bases, there was a span of 16 bases. The germline gives CDR1 LNHNV, CDR2 YYDKDF (reference sequence). The CDR3 DNA reads TGTGCCACCAGCATGACTGGCAGTCAGGTTGAAAAACTGTTTTTT. It encodes CATSMTGSQVEKLFF.

Regarding this clone: This likely reflects a read error, since a far larger clone is one base away. Different DNA sequences within this sample yield the same CDR3. This chain connects TRBV30 to TRBJ1-5; D not resolved. Germline V gene data show CDR1 as GTSNPN and CDR2 as SVGIG (reference sequence). This CDR3 contains 12 residues. For the CDR3, the DNA is TGTGCCTGGAGTGGGAGCAACCAGCCCCAGCATTTT. Amino acids: CAWSGSNQPQHF.

The V and J genes are TRBV7-2 and TRBJ2-1; the D is unclear. Germline CDR1 reads SGHTA; CDR2 reads FQGNSA. Trimming took off 1 base at V and 9 bases at J, with 10 bases between the two ends. The CDR3 runs to 13 residues. The CDR3 reads CASSLVALGEQFF. CDR3 DNA sequence: TGTGCCAGCAGCTTAGTGGCCCTGGGTGAGCAGTTCTTC.

This clone was seen only once. V and J are TRBV28 and TRBJ2-2; a weak D match, TRBD1 (6 bases). Germline CDR1 MDHEN, CDR2 SYDVKM. V dropped 2 bases and J dropped 4 bases, with 11 bases sitting between them. CDR3 length: 15 residues. In DNA, the CDR3 is TGTGCCAGCAGTTTAAACAGGGTGGGCACCGGGGAGCTGTTTTTT. Translation: CASSLNRVGTGELFF.

The chain has TRBV18 and TRBJ2-3, with no clear D. Germline lookup yields CDR1 KGHSH and CDR2 LQKENI. Trimming pared 3 bases from V and 2 bases from J, leaving 3 bases between. This CDR3 comprises 12 residues. The CDR3 sequence is CASSPATDTQYF. Written as DNA, the CDR3 is TGTGCCAGCTCACCGGCCACAGATACGCAGTATTTT.

The chain couples TRBV21-1 to TRBJ1-1; the table's D gene call, TRBD1, was not cross checked with the DNA. TRBV21-1 is shown as a pseudogene. CDR3 length: 15 amino acids. This CDR3 reads CASSKADRGWTEAFF. The CDR3 bases are TGTGCCAGCAGCAAAGCGGACAGGGGTTGGACTGAAGCTTTCTTT.

This clone was seen just once. The chain uses TRBV5-1 and TRBJ2-7; TRBD2 matches 7 bases. V was pared by 0 bases and J by 2 bases, with 5 bases of the junction left unmatched. This CDR3 region has 15 residues. The germline V gene encodes CDR1 SGHRS and CDR2 YFSETQ. CDR3 nucleotides: TGCGCCAGCAGCTTGGCCGGGACTACCCCCTACGAGCAGTACTTC. Encoded protein: CASSLAGTTPYEQYF. Together with reference TRBV5-1 and TRBJ2-7, the CDR3 gives the full variable domain: KAGVTQTPRYLIKTRGQQVTLSCSPISGHRSVSWYQQTPGQGLQFLFEYFSETQRNKGNFPGRFSGRQFSNSRSEMNVSTLELGDSALYLCASSLAGTTPYEQYFGPGTRLTVT.

This sequence joins TRBV15 and TRBJ1-3; no reliable D call. The CDR3 extends over 16 amino acids. Germline V gives CDR1 LNHNV, CDR2 YYDKDF (reference sequence). Between the trimmed V and J ends, which lost 0 bases and 0 bases, there was a span of 9 bases. The CDR3 coding sequence is TGTGCCACCAGCAGAGATTTGGGCGGCTCTGGAAACACCATATATTTT. Its protein product is CATSRDLGGSGNTIYF. The full variable domain, rest sourced from reference TRBV15 and TRBJ1-3, is DAMVIQNPRYQVTQFGKPVTLSCSQTLNHNVMYWYQQKSSQAPKLLFHYYDKDFNNEADTPDNFQSRRPNTSFCFLDIRSPGLGDTAMYLCATSRDLGGSGNTIYFGEGSWLTVV.